A selection of T cell receptor beta chains follows, all from one sample in a study of vaccination and CD4 T cells after COVID-19. TCRdb re-analysed the PCR reads in MiXCR, keeping a single row per CDR3 protein. Of 6,900 or so distinct CDR3 sequences detected, 52% appear once; the ten largest clones hold 25% to 40%. The antigens these receptors bind are not known. Sequenced input: CD4+ T cells from blood, cultured in vitro. These receptors were obtained from a human donor in good health. Both conserved end residues are part of each CDR3. D genes are given only for firm matches. Size tells how often a clone was seen (once, few, many) or the class of an expanded clone, and some rows leave it out.

>once|.|TRBJ2-7|12|TRBV18
TGTGCCAGCTCACCGGGTGAAGACGAGCAGTACTTC
CASSPGEDEQYF
>.|.|TRBJ2-2|14|TRBV19
TGTGCCAGTAGTGCGGGACAGAGCACCGGGGAGCTGTTTTTT
CASSAGQSTGELFF
>few|TRBD1|TRBJ2-5|14|TRBV15
TGTGCCACCAGCAGCGGACAGGGGAGGGAGACCCAGTACTTC
CATSSGQGRETQYF
>few|TRBD1|TRBJ2-3|17|TRBV7-9
TGTGCCAGCAGCCCACTGACAGGGGGCTTCAGCACAGATACGCAGTATTTT
CASSPLTGGFSTDTQYF
>few|TRBD1|TRBJ1-6|16|TRBV4-3
TGCGCCAGCAGCCAAGATCGGGACAGGGGAAAATCACCCCTCCACTTT
CASSQDRDRGKSPLHF
>once|TRBD2|TRBJ2-2|14|TRBV30
TGTGCCTGGAGTGTCGGGGGGTTGGTCGGGGAGCTGTTTTTT
CAWSVGGLVGELFF
>.|TRBD2|TRBJ2-5|16|TRBV4-1
TGCGCCAGCAGCCCCCAGGGTAGCGGGGTACAAGAGACCCAGTACTTC
CASSPQGSGVQETQYF
>.|.|TRBJ2-7|14|TRBV6-1
TGTGCCAGCAGACAGGACGACCCCCCCTACGAGCAGTACTTC
CASRQDDPPYEQYF
>.|TRBD1|TRBJ1-3|15|TRBV7-9
TGTGCCAGCAGCACCTGGGGGACAGTAGGAAACACCATATATTTT
CASSTWGTVGNTIYF
>.|.|TRBJ1-6|15|TRBV20-1
TGCAGTGCTAGAAATGACGCAGGGTTTTCTTCACCCCTCCACTTT
CSARNDAGFSSPLHF
>.|TRBD1|TRBJ2-3|15|TRBV29-1
TGCAGCGTTGAGGCAACGGGACAGTTCACAGATACGCAGTATTTT
CSVEATGQFTDTQYF
>.|TRBD2|TRBJ2-7|14|TRBV2
TGTGCCAGCGCCCCCCCTAGCGGGACCTACGAGCAGTACTTC
CASAPPSGTYEQYF
>.|.|TRBJ2-7|15|TRBV6-1
TGTGCCAGCAGCCTCTATAGCGGCTCTCCCTACGAGCAGTACTTC
CASSLYSGSPYEQYF
>.|.|TRBJ1-1|13|TRBV15
TGTGCCACCAGCAGAGATCAGGGTACTGAAGCTTTCTTT
CATSRDQGTEAFF
>few|TRBD1|TRBJ1-3|16|TRBV19
TGTGCCAGTAGTCCCCAGGGGGGCGCCTCTGGAAACACCATATATTTT
CASSPQGGASGNTIYF
>.|.|TRBJ2-3|11|TRBV10-3
TGTGCCATAGGGGGTTCCGGAGGATCGTATTTT
CAIGGSGGSYF
>.|.|TRBJ1-3|15|TRBV28
TGTGCCAGCAGTTTAGGGTTGGTCGGGCAAAGCTCCATATATTTT
CASSLGLVGQSSIYF
>.|.|TRBJ2-1|17|TRBV7-2
TGTGCCAGCAGCTTAAGGTCGGGTCTAGGGGAAGTCAATGAGCAGTTCTTC
CASSLRSGLGEVNEQFF
>.|TRBD1|TRBJ1-5|15|TRBV28
TGTGCCAGCAGTTTTACAGGGGGCGAAGGGCAGCCCCAGCATTTT
CASSFTGGEGQPQHF
>.|.|TRBJ1-1|14|TRBV19
TGTGCCAGTAGCCATCGAACAGAGAACACTGAAGCTTTCTTT
CASSHRTENTEAFF
>.|.|TRBJ2-6|16|TRBV6-5
TGTGCCAGCAGTTACAGTGGCTACTCTGGGGCCAACGTCCTGACTTTC
CASSYSGYSGANVLTF
>once|TRBD2|TRBJ2-7|17|TRBV9
TGTGCCAGCAGCGTAGGAGGGTCCAGCGGGAGAGCCTACGAGCAGTACTTC
CASSVGGSSGRAYEQYF
>.|TRBD1|TRBJ1-1|13|TRBV10-1
TGCGCCAGCACCAAGAGGGGGCGGCTGAAGAGATTCTTT
CASTKRGRLKRFF
>.|.|TRBJ1-5|13|TRBV30
TGTGCCTGGACTCTTGGGAGCGATCAGCCCCAGCATTTT
CAWTLGSDQPQHF
>.|.|TRBJ2-3|14|TRBV6-1
TGTGCCAGCAGTACTGGTGGGAGAATAGATACGCAGTATTTT
CASSTGGRIDTQYF
>once|.|TRBJ2-2|16|TRBV10-2
TGCGCCAGCAGTGAATCGTGGGGGGACCGCACCGGGGAGCTGTTTTTT
CASSESWGDRTGELFF
>.|.|TRBJ2-7|15|TRBV9
TGTGCCAGCAGCGTAGCTGGTGGGGCTTTGTACGAGCAGTACTTC
CASSVAGGALYEQYF
>.|.|TRBJ2-3|14|TRBV7-8
TGTGCCAGCAGCTTAGTTCAGGGACCAGATACGCAGTATTTT
CASSLVQGPDTQYF
>few|TRBD2|TRBJ2-1|15|TRBV2
TGTGCCAGCAACCCGAGGAGCGGGGGGGCAGGGGAGCAGTTCTTC
CASNPRSGGAGEQFF
>.|TRBD2|TRBJ2-7|12|TRBV10-3
TGTGCCATCATCGGGACTACTTACGAGCAGTACTTC
CAIIGTTYEQYF
>few|.|TRBJ1-5|15|TRBV6-1
TGTGCCAGCAGTGAAGCCGATAGGAGCAATCAGCCCCAGCATTTT
CASSEADRSNQPQHF
>few|TRBD1|TRBJ1-1|12|TRBV29-1
TGCAGCGTTGGACAGGGGAACACTGAAGCTTTCTTT
CSVGQGNTEAFF
>.|.|TRBJ2-3|13|TRBV27
TGTGCCAGCAAGGACCTACCCACAGATACGCAGTATTTT
CASKDLPTDTQYF
>.|.|TRBJ1-1|14|TRBV30
TGTGCCCACACCCCCAGGGCTTGGGACACTGAAGCTTTCTTT
CAHTPRAWDTEAFF
>.|.|TRBJ2-3|15|TRBV11-3
TGTGCCAGCAGCTTAGATGGGGGCCTTACAGATACGCAGTATTTT
CASSLDGGLTDTQYF
>.|TRBD1|TRBJ1-2|13|TRBV5-1
TGCGCCAGCAGCCCGGGACAGGGGGGCGGCTACACCTTC
CASSPGQGGGYTF
>.|.|TRBJ2-3|13|TRBV5-4
TGTGCCAGCAGCTTGGAGGGCACAGATACGCAGTATTTT
CASSLEGTDTQYF
>few|TRBD2|TRBJ2-3|17|TRBV7-8
TGTGCCAGCACACGAACAACTAGCGGTGTGCTCACAGATACGCAGTATTTT
CASTRTTSGVLTDTQYF
>few|.|TRBJ1-5|14|TRBV6-1
TGTGCCAGCAGTGAAAGCGGGGACAATCAGCCCCAGCATTTT
CASSESGDNQPQHF
>once|TRBD2|TRBJ2-1|15|TRBV6-1
TGTGCCAGCATCAGCGGGGGTCGTCCATACAATGAGCAGTTCTTC
CASISGGRPYNEQFF